This entry lists 32 T cell receptor beta chains sequenced from one sample in a study of esophageal squamous cell carcinoma under preoperative chemotherapy. In TCRdb, the PCR reads were re-called with MiXCR into one record per CDR3 protein. The table includes around 10,000 distinct CDR3 sequences, approximately 49% detected once. Time point defined: after preoperative PTX-NDP chemotherapy. Collection of the sample occurred from a patient given preoperative chemotherapy. The origin of the receptors is a human donor with esophageal squamous cell carcinoma. The donor label of this sample is uncertain.

Details on this clonotype: Compared with germline, one end of the junction differs, possibly owing to a read error. The J gene is TRBJ2-2, the V gene TRBV6-1, with 9 bases identical to TRBD2. CDR1 MNHNS and CDR2 SASEGT come from the germline V gene. This CDR3 spans 16 amino acids. The CDR3 sequence: CASSKAGLANTGELFF. The CDR3 DNA follows: TGTGCCAGCAGTAAAGCGGGACTAGCCAACACCGGGGAGCTGTTTTTT.

CDR3 amino acids: CASGGISGSYNEQFF. CDR3 DNA sequence: TGTGCCAGCGGTGGGATTAGCGGTTCCTACAATGAGCAGTTCTTC. The chain links TRBV25-1 to TRBJ2-1; possible D gene TRBD2, 6 bases. Germline V lookup: CDR1 MGHDK, CDR2 SYGVNS. Trimming took 8 bases from V and 1 from J, leaving 15 bases between them. The CDR3 runs 15 residues.

In its sample, this clonotype was seen many times. The chain joins TRBV3-1 to TRBJ2-1; TRBD1 agrees at 10 bases. Germline V gene lookup returns CDR1 LGHDT and CDR2 YNNKEL (reference sequence). V was clipped by 1 base and J by 6 bases; unmatched bases: 9. The CDR3 contains 17 residues. The CDR3 spells CASSQGGRDRGGNEQFF. The CDR3 DNA is TGTGCCAGCAGCCAAGGAGGGAGGGACAGGGGTGGCAATGAGCAGTTCTTC.

The rearrangement joins TRBV6-5 to TRBJ2-3; either TRBD1 or TRBD2 may supply D (5 bases each). The CDR3 is 15 residues long. Germline values: CDR1 MNHEY, CDR2 SVGAGI. V was trimmed by 7 bases and J by 12 bases, leaving 26 bases between them. The DNA for the CDR3 is TGTGCCAGCACTTTCGGGGCTAGTAAGGCAGAGACCCAGTATTTT. Its protein is CASTFGASKAETQYF.

This clonotype was picked up a small number of times. This sequence joins TRBV9 and TRBJ2-5; tentative D call: TRBD2 (7 bases). Germline CDR1 reads SGDLS; CDR2 reads YYNGEE. V lost 0 bases and J 11 bases, leaving 20 bases between the germline ends. This CDR3 spans 15 amino acids. The CDR3: CASSVVAGAYNEQYF. For the CDR3, the DNA is TGTGCCAGCAGCGTAGTGGCGGGGGCTTACAATGAGCAGTACTTC.

This clonotype has just a few counts. The chain has TRBV6-1 and TRBJ2-7, with TRBD1 identical over 9 bases. There are 14 residues in the CDR3. CDR1 and CDR2 (germline): MNHNS, SASEGT. After removal of 5 bases from V and 1 base from J, the junction contained 3 bases not matched to a gene. For the CDR3, the DNA is TGTGCCAGCAGTCCCGGGACAGGGTCCTACGAGCAGTACTTC. Translated: CASSPGTGSYEQYF.

This chain links TRBV6-1 with TRBJ2-3; no clear D gene. V was trimmed by 6 bases and J by 4 bases, leaving 11 bases between them. CDR1 and CDR2 from the germline V gene are MNHNS and SASEGT. The CDR3 covers 13 residues. CDR3 loop: CASRRVLADTQYF. CDR3 in DNA: TGTGCCAGCAGGAGAGTTTTGGCAGATACGCAGTATTTT.

Relative to its sample, this clonotype is large (0.1 to 1%). The chain recombines TRBV6-6 with TRBJ2-3; possible D gene TRBD2, 6 bases. Trimming removed 2 bases at V and 4 bases at J, with 13 bases between. Germline V gene data show CDR1 as MNHNY and CDR2 as SVGAGI (reference sequence). This CDR3 is built from 15 residues. CDR3 nucleotides: TGTGCCAGCAGTTACAGTGGGACTCCCCCAGATACGCAGTATTTT. It specifies CASSYSGTPPDTQYF.

With respect to this clonotype: One end of the junction fails to match germline, which may point to a read error. The chain carries TRBV5-1 and TRBJ2-3, with 7 bases identical to TRBD1. The germline V gene encodes CDR1 SGHRS and CDR2 YFSETQ. The CDR3 spans 16 residues. The CDR3 DNA follows: TGCGCCAGCACGGGTCAGGGGGAGCGTGACACAGATACGCAGTACTTT. Encoded protein: CASTGQGERDTDTQYF.

This chain joins TRBV7-2 and TRBJ2-3; 10 bases map to TRBD2. The DNA end favors TRBJ2-1, so the J call may be wrong. CDR3 length equals 17 residues. Germline CDR1 is SGHTA and CDR2 is FQGNSA. CDR3 nucleotide sequence: TGTGCCAGCAGCTTAGTCGGGGCTAGCGGGAGAGGGAATGAGCAGTTCTTC. It specifies CASSLVGASGRGNEQFF.

This clonotype is large within its sample. This chain uses TRBV7-2 with TRBJ2-5; weak D call: TRBD1 (6 bases). The CDR3 has 14 amino acids. Germline V CDR1 and CDR2: SGHTA, FQGNSA. The V gene lost 2 bases and the J gene lost 1 base, with 8 bases spanning the gap. The CDR3 region is CASSLTGPQETQYF. CDR3 coding DNA: TGTGCCAGCAGCTTAACAGGGCCCCAAGAGACCCAGTACTTC. Together with reference TRBV7-2 and TRBJ2-5, the CDR3 gives the full variable domain: GAGVSQSPSNKVTEKGKDVELRCDPISGHTALYWYRQSLGQGLEFLIYFQGNSAPDKSGLPSDRFSAERTGGSVSTLTIQRTQQEDSAVYLCASSLTGPQETQYFGPGTRLLVL.

The sample holds a few counts of this clonotype. The chain combines TRBV11-3 with TRBJ2-5, with D possibly TRBD1 on 5 matching bases. The DNA end lines up better with TRBJ2-1; the J call may be wrong. This CDR3 region has 14 residues. Germline loops: CDR1 SGHNT, CDR2 YENEEA. CDR3 protein: CASSFRQQSYEQFF. The CDR3 bases are TGTGCCAGCAGCTTCAGACAGCAGTCCTACGAGCAGTTCTTC.

The CDR3 spells CASNFRTGQARNEQFF. The CDR3 DNA reads TGTGCCAGCAACTTCAGGACGGGACAGGCTAGGAATGAGCAGTTCTTC. The rearrangement uses TRBV6-1 and TRBJ2-5; 8 nucleotides line up with TRBD1. Gene TRBJ2-1 matches the end of the DNA better, so the J call may be wrong. The CDR3 runs 16 residues. Looked up from germline, CDR1 is MNHNS and CDR2 is SASEGT.

The CDR3 nucleotides read TGTGCCAGCAGTTTACCCAGAGGGGAGGGGTTTTTT. It specifies CASSLPRGEGFF. This sequence joins TRBV12-3 or TRBV12-4 and TRBJ2-2; 7 bases align to TRBD2. This CDR3 has 12 residues. The V and J ends lost 2 bases and 16 bases, in that order; junction bases with no gene match: 7.

This clonotype was detected ten times or more. This chain connects TRBV6-5 to TRBJ2-3; 9 bases agree with TRBD2. Per the germline V gene, CDR1 is MNHEY and CDR2 is SVGAGI. This CDR3 contains 15 residues. V was clipped by 4 bases and J by 1 base; unmatched bases: 3. This CDR3 reads CASSLTSGGTDTQYF. The CDR3 region has the DNA TGTGCCAGCAGTTTGACTAGCGGAGGCACAGATACGCAGTATTTT.

This clonotype was found many times. This chain connects TRBV4-1 to TRBJ1-5; D not resolved. CDR3 size: 15 residues. The germline V gene encodes CDR1 MGHRA and CDR2 YSYEKL. The V gene lost 0 bases and the J gene lost 5 bases, with 11 bases spanning the gap. For the CDR3, the DNA is TGCGCCAGCAGCCAAGATTGGACCTCTTATCAGCCCCAGCATTTT. Translating it yields CASSQDWTSYQPQHF.

This chain connects TRBV6-1 to TRBJ2-1; maybe TRBD1 (5 bases). V was cut by 1 base and J by 4 bases, with 29 bases left in between. Germline values: CDR1 MNHNS, CDR2 SASEGT. CDR3 length: 21 residues. DNA of the CDR3: TGTGCCAGCAGTGAAGAGGGGCTTTTGGGGCAGGTAAAAACCAAATACAATGAGCAGTTCTTC. Translating gives CASSEEGLLGQVKTKYNEQFF.

The chain carries TRBV6-1 and TRBJ2-1; the D call may be TRBD1 or TRBD2 (5 bases each). CDR1 is MNHNS, CDR2 SASEGT, per germline. V lost 0 bases to trimming and J lost 12 bases, with 21 bases between them. CDR3 length: 16 amino acids. CDR3 coding DNA: TGTGCCAGCAGTGAAGCATGGGGAGCCGGGGTTCAGGGGCAGTTCTTC. Protein sequence: CASSEAWGAGVQGQFF.

This clonotype is medium-sized within its sample. This rearrangement joins TRBV12-3 or TRBV12-4 to TRBJ1-4; no clear D gene. This CDR3 is built from 13 residues. V gave up 1 base and J gave up 4 bases, with 4 bases separating them. This chain's CDR3 is CASSLEGNEKLFF. DNA of the CDR3: TGTGCCAGCAGTTTAGAGGGTAATGAAAAACTGTTTTTT.

This clonotype was seen repeatedly, ten times or more. The CDR3 DNA reads TGTGCCAGCAGTGAAAATACGGGAGGAGAGACCCAGTACTTC. Its protein product is CASSENTGGETQYF. The chain links TRBV6-1 to TRBJ2-5; 7 bases map to TRBD2. This CDR3 spans 14 amino acids. The V gene's germline CDR1 is MNHNS and CDR2 SASEGT. Trimming removed 2 bases from V and 4 bases from J; junction bases left unmatched: 4.

The chain employs TRBV5-1 and TRBJ2-1; 7 nucleotides align to TRBD2. In germline, CDR1 is SGHRS, CDR2 YFSETQ. V gave up 0 bases and J gave up 0 bases; unmatched junction bases: 6. The CDR3 length is 17 residues. The CDR3 spells CASSLVGSGFSYNEQFF. In DNA form, the CDR3 reads TGCGCCAGCAGCTTGGTAGGTAGCGGGTTCTCCTACAATGAGCAGTTCTTC.

The chain uses TRBV6-1 and TRBJ1-5; D remains ambiguous. The CDR3 has 14 amino acids. Germline loops: CDR1 MNHNS, CDR2 SASEGT. The ends were cut back, 1 base at V and 4 bases at J, with 8 bases in the middle. The CDR3 coding sequence is TGTGCCAGCAGTGAAGGGACGGGTAATCAGCCCCAGCATTTT. Its protein is CASSEGTGNQPQHF.

Details on this clonotype: The junction departs from the called germline gene at one end, perhaps through a read error. The genes are TRBV12-3 or TRBV12-4 and TRBJ2-3; maybe TRBD2 (7 bases). This CDR3 is 15 amino acids long. CDR3: CGRGLGGGGKDTQYF. CDR3 coding DNA: TGTGGCAGGGGTCTAGGGGGGGGCGGCAAAGATACGCAGTATTTC.

The chain couples TRBV18 to TRBJ1-6; 8 bases map to TRBD1. Germline V gene lookup returns CDR1 KGHSH and CDR2 LQKENI. The V segment lost 2 bases and the J segment 10 bases; nucleotides outside the gene matches: 10. This CDR3 is built from 16 residues. The CDR3 region has the DNA TGTGCCAGCTCACCATATCGACAGGGGCTGGAATCACCCCTCCACTTT. Protein: CASSPYRQGLESPLHF.

This clonotype was seen only a few times. This chain links TRBV6-1 with TRBJ1-4; D not certain. The germline gives CDR1 MNHNS, CDR2 SASEGT. There are 13 residues in the CDR3. Trimming pared 4 bases from V and 8 bases from J, leaving 11 bases between. The CDR3 DNA reads TGTGCCAGCAGTGCAGTTATCCGGGAAAAACTGTTTTTT. It codes for CASSAVIREKLFF.

This chain uses TRBV6-1 with TRBJ2-3; 7 bases are a match to TRBD2. The J call may be incorrect, as the DNA end agrees better with TRBJ2-7. The CDR3 is 15 amino acids. In germline, CDR1 is MNHNS, CDR2 SASEGT. CDR3 in amino acids: CASSPWRDYTYEQYF. The DNA for the CDR3 is TGTGCCAGCAGCCCTTGGAGGGACTACACCTACGAGCAGTACTTC.

This chain connects TRBV6-5 to TRBJ2-3; D possibly corresponds to TRBD1 (6 bases). The CDR3 covers 14 residues. V was clipped by 0 bases and J by 10 bases, with 14 bases between them. Germline CDR1 reads MNHEY; CDR2 reads SVGAGI. In DNA form, the CDR3 reads TGTGCCAGCAGTTACTCGAGGGACACCGAGGCGCAGTATTTT. Its protein product is CASSYSRDTEAQYF.

This clonotype was counted a few times. The V call is TRBV14, the J call TRBJ2-1; 12 positions agree with TRBD1. Germline trimming cut 3 bases from V and 9 bases from J; bases unmatched to any gene: 18. The germline V gene encodes CDR1 SGHDN and CDR2 FVKESK. CDR3 length: 19 amino acids. The CDR3 loop is CASSQGTGGDFGPLGEQFF. The CDR3 nucleotides read TGTGCCAGCAGCCAGGGGACAGGGGGCGATTTTGGCCCCCTGGGTGAGCAGTTCTTC. The complete variable domain, with remaining parts taken from reference TRBV14 and TRBJ2-1, reads EAGVTQFPSHSVIEKGQTVTLRCDPISGHDNLYWYRRVMGKEIKFLLHFVKESKQDESGMPNNRFLAERTGGTYSTLKVQPAELEDSGVYFCASSQGTGGDFGPLGEQFFGPGTRLTVL.

This clonotype was found many times. V usage is TRBV6-1 and J usage is TRBJ1-2; TRBD1 aligns across 10 bases. Germline lookup yields CDR1 MNHNS and CDR2 SASEGT. The V and J ends lost 8 bases and 3 bases, in that order; junction bases with no gene match: 0. The CDR3 is made up of 12 amino acids. The CDR3 sequence is CASGTGDYGYTF. The CDR3 coding sequence is TGTGCCAGCGGGACAGGGGACTATGGCTACACCTTC.

The V and J genes are TRBV6-1 and TRBJ2-1; D perhaps matches TRBD2 (6 bases). The V gene's germline CDR1 is MNHNS and CDR2 SASEGT. Trimming took off 3 bases at V and 7 bases at J, with 16 bases between the two ends. CDR3 length: 15 amino acids. CDR3 amino acids: CASSDLAPVDNEQFF. CDR3 bases: TGTGCCAGCAGTGATCTAGCGCCCGTTGATAATGAGCAGTTCTTC.

Ten or more counts support this clonotype. This chain uses TRBV5-4 with TRBJ1-1; D gene uncertain. Germline assignment: CDR1 SGHNT and CDR2 YYREEE (reference sequence). V was shortened by 4 bases and J by 10 bases, with 17 bases between the two germline ends. The CDR3 loop spans 13 amino acids. CDR3 amino acids: CASSRTEGKRAFF. The CDR3 region has the DNA TGTGCCAGCAGCCGGACGGAAGGGAAAAGAGCTTTCTTT.

The chain uses TRBV6-1 and TRBJ2-1; 10 bases match TRBD2. The J call may be mistaken, given a closer DNA end match to TRBJ2-5. Germline-derived CDR1 and CDR2 are MNHNS and SASEGT. The CDR3 is made up of 15 amino acids. CDR3 bases: TGTGCCAGCAGTGAAACTAGCGGGACACAAGAGACCCAGTACTTC. It encodes CASSETSGTQETQYF.